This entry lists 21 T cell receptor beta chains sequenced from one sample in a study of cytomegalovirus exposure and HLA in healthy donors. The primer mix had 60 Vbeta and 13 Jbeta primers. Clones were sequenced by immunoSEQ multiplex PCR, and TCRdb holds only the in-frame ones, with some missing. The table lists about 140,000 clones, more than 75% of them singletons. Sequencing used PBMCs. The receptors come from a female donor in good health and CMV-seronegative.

In DNA form, the CDR3 reads TGCGCCAGCAGCTTGGGAGGGACACTAAAGGGTGAAAAACTGTTTTTT. It specifies CASSLGGTLKGEKLFF. The chain is built from TRBV5-1 and TRBJ1-4; TRBD1 might be the D (6 bases). The CDR3 covers 16 residues. The V and J ends lost 0 bases and 7 bases respectively, with 16 bases between them. Germline CDR1 reads SGHRS; CDR2 reads YFSETQ.

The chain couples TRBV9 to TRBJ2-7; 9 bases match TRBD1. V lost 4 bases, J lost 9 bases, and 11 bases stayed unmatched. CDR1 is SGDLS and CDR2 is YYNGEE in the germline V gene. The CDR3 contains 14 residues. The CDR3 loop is CASSTPGTGTRQYF. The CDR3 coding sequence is TGTGCCAGCAGCACTCCCGGGACAGGGACACGGCAGTACTTC.

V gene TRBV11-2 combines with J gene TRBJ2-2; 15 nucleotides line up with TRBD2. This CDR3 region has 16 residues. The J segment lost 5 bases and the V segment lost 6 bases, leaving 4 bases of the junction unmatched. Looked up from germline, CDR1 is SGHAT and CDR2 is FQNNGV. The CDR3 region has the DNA TGTGCCAGCAGGGGACTAGCGGGAGGTCGAACCGGGGAGCTGTTTTTT. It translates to CASRGLAGGRTGELFF. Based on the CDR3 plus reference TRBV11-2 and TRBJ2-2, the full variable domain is EAGVAQSPRYKIIEKRQSVAFWCNPISGHATLYWYQQILGQGPKLLIQFQNNGVVDDSQLPKDRFSAERLKGVDSTLKIQPAKLEDSAVYLCASRGLAGGRTGELFFGEGSRLTVL.

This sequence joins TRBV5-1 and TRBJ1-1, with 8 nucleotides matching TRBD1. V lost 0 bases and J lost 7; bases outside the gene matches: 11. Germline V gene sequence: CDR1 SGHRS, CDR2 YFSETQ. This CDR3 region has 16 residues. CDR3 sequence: CASSLERVRGRGEAFF. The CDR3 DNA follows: TGCGCCAGCAGCTTGGAACGTGTCAGGGGGCGGGGTGAAGCTTTCTTT.

The CDR3 here is CASTRGVGETQYF. Here the CDR3 DNA reads TGTGCCAGCACCCGGGGGGTAGGGGAGACCCAGTACTTC. The rearrangement uses TRBV28 and TRBJ2-5, with 7 bases matching TRBD2. The CDR3 length is 13 residues. Trimming removed 7 bases from V and 5 bases from J; junction bases left unmatched: 7. CDR1 MDHEN and CDR2 SYDVKM come from the germline V gene.

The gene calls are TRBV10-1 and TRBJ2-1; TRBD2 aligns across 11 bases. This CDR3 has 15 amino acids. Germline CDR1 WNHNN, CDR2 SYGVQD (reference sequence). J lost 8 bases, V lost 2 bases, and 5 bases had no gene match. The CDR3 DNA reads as TGCGCCAGCAGTGAGGGACTAGCGGGTGGGGATGAGCAGTTCTTC. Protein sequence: CASSEGLAGGDEQFF.

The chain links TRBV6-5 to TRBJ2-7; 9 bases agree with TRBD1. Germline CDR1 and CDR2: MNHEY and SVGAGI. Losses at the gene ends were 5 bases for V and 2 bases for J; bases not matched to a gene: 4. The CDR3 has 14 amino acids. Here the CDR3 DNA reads TGTGCCAGCAGTGGACAGGGGCTTACCTACGAGCAGTACTTC. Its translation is CASSGQGLTYEQYF.

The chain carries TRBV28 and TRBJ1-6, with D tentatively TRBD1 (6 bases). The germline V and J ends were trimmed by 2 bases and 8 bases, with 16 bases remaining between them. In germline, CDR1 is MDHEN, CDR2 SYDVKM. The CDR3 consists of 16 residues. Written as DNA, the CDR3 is TGTGCCAGCAGTTTACCCGGGATAGGGGGGGATTCACCCCTCCACTTT. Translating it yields CASSLPGIGGDSPLHF.

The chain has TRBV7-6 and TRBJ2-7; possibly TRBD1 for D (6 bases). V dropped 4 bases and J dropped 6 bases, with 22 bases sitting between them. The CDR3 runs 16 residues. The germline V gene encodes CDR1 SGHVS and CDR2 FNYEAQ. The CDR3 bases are TGTGCCAGCAGCTCATCAGGGGCAGGGGTAGGAGGCGAGCAGTACTTC. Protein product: CASSSSGAGVGGEQYF.

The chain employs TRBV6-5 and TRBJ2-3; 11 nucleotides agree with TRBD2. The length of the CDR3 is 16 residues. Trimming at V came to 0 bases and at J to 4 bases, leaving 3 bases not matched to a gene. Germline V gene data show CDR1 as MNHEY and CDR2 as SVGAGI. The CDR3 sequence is CASSYSSGGGADTQYF. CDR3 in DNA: TGTGCCAGCAGTTACTCTAGCGGGGGGGGAGCAGATACGCAGTATTTT.

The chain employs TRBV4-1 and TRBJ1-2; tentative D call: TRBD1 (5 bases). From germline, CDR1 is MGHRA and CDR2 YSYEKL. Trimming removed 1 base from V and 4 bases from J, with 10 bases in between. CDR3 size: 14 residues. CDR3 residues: CASSQAGGVYGYTF. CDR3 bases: TGCGCCAGCAGCCAAGCAGGAGGGGTCTATGGCTACACCTTC.

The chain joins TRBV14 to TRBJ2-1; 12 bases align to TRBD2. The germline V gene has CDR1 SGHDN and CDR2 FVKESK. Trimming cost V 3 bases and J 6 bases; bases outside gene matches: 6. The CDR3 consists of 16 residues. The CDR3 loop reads CASSHTLAGGPNEQFF. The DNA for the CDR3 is TGTGCCAGCAGCCACACCCTAGCGGGGGGGCCCAATGAGCAGTTCTTC.

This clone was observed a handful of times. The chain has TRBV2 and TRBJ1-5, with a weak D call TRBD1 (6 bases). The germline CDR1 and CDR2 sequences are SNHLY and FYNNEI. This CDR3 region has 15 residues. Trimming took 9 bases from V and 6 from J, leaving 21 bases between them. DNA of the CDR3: TGTGCCAGAGGACCCGGGGACAACGCAGGTCAGCCCCAGCATTTT. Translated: CARGPGDNAGQPQHF.

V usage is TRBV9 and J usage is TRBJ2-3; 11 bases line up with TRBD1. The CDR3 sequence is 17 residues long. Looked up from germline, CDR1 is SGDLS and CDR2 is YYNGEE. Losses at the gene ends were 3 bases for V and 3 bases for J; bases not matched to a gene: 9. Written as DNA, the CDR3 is TGTGCCAGCAGCGGGGGGGAGGGGACAGGGGGTACAGATACGCAGTATTTT. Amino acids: CASSGGEGTGGTDTQYF.

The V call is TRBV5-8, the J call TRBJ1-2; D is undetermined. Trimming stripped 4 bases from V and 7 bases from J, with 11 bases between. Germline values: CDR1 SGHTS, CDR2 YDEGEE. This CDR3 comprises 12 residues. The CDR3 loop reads CASSAVGGGYTF. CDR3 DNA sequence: TGTGCCAGCAGCGCGGTCGGAGGTGGCTACACCTTC. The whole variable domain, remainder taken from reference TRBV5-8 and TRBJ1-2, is EAGVTQSPTHLIKTRGQQATLRCSPISGHTSVYWYQQALGLGLQFLLWYDEGEERNRGNFPPRFSGRQFPNYSSELNVNALELEDSALYLCASSAVGGGYTFGSGTRLTVV.

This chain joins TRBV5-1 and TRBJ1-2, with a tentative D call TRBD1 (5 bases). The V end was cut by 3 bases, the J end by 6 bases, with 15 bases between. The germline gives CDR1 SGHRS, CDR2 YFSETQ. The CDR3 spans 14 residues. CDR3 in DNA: TGCGCCAGCAGCTGGACACCTGCCAGTGATGGCTACACCTTC. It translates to CASSWTPASDGYTF.

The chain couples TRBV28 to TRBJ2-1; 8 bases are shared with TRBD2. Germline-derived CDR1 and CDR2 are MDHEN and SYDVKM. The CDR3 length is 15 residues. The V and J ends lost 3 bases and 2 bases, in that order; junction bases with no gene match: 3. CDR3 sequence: CASSLPGGTYNEQFF. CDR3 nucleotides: TGTGCCAGCAGTTTGCCGGGGGGGACCTACAATGAGCAGTTCTTC.

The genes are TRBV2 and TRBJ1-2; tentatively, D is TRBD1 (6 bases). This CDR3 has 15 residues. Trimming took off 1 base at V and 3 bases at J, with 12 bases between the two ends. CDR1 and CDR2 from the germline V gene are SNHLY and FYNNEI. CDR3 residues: CASSEDGGAYYGYTF. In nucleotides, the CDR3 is TGTGCCAGCAGTGAAGATGGGGGGGCTTACTATGGCTACACCTTC.

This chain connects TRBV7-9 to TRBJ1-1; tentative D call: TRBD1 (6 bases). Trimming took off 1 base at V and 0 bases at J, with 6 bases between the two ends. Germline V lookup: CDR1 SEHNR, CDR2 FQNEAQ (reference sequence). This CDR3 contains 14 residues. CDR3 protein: CASSLGGLNTEAFF. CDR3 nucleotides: TGTGCCAGCAGCTTAGGGGGGCTGAACACTGAAGCTTTCTTT.

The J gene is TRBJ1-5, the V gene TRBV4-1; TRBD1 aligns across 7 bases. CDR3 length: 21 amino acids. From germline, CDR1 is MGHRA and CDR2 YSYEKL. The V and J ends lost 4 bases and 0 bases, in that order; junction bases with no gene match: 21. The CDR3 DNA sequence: TGCGCCAGCAGCCCACTGGACAGGCTGACTTTCCGCTCCCTTAGCAATCAGCCCCAGCATTTT. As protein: CASSPLDRLTFRSLSNQPQHF.

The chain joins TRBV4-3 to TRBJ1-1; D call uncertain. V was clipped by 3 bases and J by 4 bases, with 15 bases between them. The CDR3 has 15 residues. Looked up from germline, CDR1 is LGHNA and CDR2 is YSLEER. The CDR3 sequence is CASSHETPISTEAFF. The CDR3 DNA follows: TGCGCCAGCAGCCACGAGACACCGATATCCACTGAAGCTTTCTTT.